These 27 T cell receptor beta chains came from one sample sequenced in a study of OX40 agonist ivuxolimab in advanced cancers. The repertoire was sequenced with immunoSEQ multiplex PCR; TCRdb's copy has only in-frame clones and lacks some. The sample lists 30,000 to 40,000 clones; approximately 89% were seen once. The sample here was CD4+ or CD8+ T cells sorted from blood, taken in a trial of the OX40 agonist ivuxolimab. These receptor sequences come from an adult with an advanced solid tumor such as melanoma, head and neck, liver or kidney cancer.

This clone is a singleton in its sample. One junction end disagrees with the germline gene, perhaps due to a read error. The chain is built from TRBV9 and TRBJ1-1; D might be TRBD1 (5 bases). There are 12 residues in the CDR3. Germline V lookup: CDR1 SGDLS, CDR2 YYNGEE. The CDR3 region is CASASGNSEAFF. CDR3 nucleotide sequence: TGTGCCAGCGCTTCAGGGAACTCTGAAGCTTTCTTT.

The chain carries TRBV5-8 and TRBJ2-7; tentative D call: TRBD2 (5 bases). This CDR3 contains 15 residues. Trimming removed 0 bases at V and 0 bases at J, with 10 bases between. Germline loops: CDR1 SGHTS, CDR2 YDEGEE. The CDR3 DNA sequence: TGTGCCAGCAGCTTGGTAGGACTTAGCTCCTACGAGCAGTACTTC. As protein: CASSLVGLSSYEQYF.

The chain is built from TRBV5-1 and TRBJ2-3; TRBD2 agrees at 9 bases. The CDR3 loop spans 15 amino acids. Germline CDR1 reads SGHRS; CDR2 reads YFSETQ. With 4 bases clipped from V and 7 bases from J, the junction kept 10 bases outside the gene matches. The CDR3 DNA is TGCGCCAGCAGCCTAGTAGCGGGAGCCTCATATACGCAGTATTTT. It encodes CASSLVAGASYTQYF.

This chain uses TRBV21-1 with TRBJ2-1; the DNA was not used to check the table's D call, TRBD2. TRBV21-1 is a pseudogene locus. The length of the CDR3 is 15 residues. The CDR3: CASSSYSLAPHEQFF. In nucleotides, the CDR3 is TGTGCCAGCAGCAGTTATTCTCTAGCCCCACATGAGCAGTTCTTC.

In its sample, this clone was seen a few times. The chain employs TRBV10-3 and TRBJ2-5; D might be TRBD1 or TRBD2, each matching 5 bases. The CDR3 is 13 amino acids. In germline, CDR1 is ENHRY, CDR2 SYGVKD. The V end was cut by 10 bases, the J end by 2 bases, with 14 bases between. The CDR3 DNA sequence: TGTGCCACGAACTCGGGGCAGCAAGAGACCCAGTACTTC. This sequence encodes CATNSGQQETQYF.

The chain couples TRBV25-1 to TRBJ1-3, with a tentative D call TRBD1 (5 bases). Per germline, CDR1 MGHDK and CDR2 SYGVNS. V was cut by 3 bases and J by 1 base, with 10 bases left in between. The CDR3 has 15 residues. The CDR3 DNA sequence: TGTGCCAGCAGTGATCCAGGGTGGTCTGGAAACACCATATATTTT. Its protein product is CASSDPGWSGNTIYF.

The J gene is TRBJ1-1, the V gene TRBV6-5, with 7 positions matching TRBD1. Germline V gene sequence: CDR1 MNHEY, CDR2 SVGAGI. The length of the CDR3 is 13 residues. After removal of 6 bases from V and 5 bases from J, the junction contained 6 bases not matched to a gene. CDR3 loop: CASSNRGWTEAFF. In nucleotides, the CDR3 is TGTGCCAGCAGCAACAGGGGATGGACTGAAGCTTTCTTT.

The chain recombines TRBV6-1 with TRBJ1-2; no firm D call. The CDR3 length is 14 residues. V lost 2 bases and J lost 8, with 15 bases in between. The germline V gene encodes CDR1 MNHNS and CDR2 SASEGT. The CDR3 sequence: CASSERDWLLGYTF. The CDR3 DNA sequence: TGTGCCAGCAGTGAAAGGGATTGGCTCCTCGGCTACACCTTC.

The chain carries TRBV11-2 and TRBJ2-1; 10 bases match TRBD2. Looked up from germline, CDR1 is SGHAT and CDR2 is FQNNGV. This CDR3 is 15 amino acids long. V lost 1 base to trimming and J lost 9 bases; unmatched junction nucleotides: 6. CDR3 region: CASSLAFSSGGEQFF. The DNA for the CDR3 is TGTGCCAGCAGCTTAGCGTTCTCTAGCGGGGGTGAGCAGTTCTTC. Full variable domain (rest looked up from reference TRBV11-2 and TRBJ2-1): EAGVAQSPRYKIIEKRQSVAFWCNPISGHATLYWYQQILGQGPKLLIQFQNNGVVDDSQLPKDRFSAERLKGVDSTLKIQPAKLEDSAVYLCASSLAFSSGGEQFFGPGTRLTVL.

The chain employs TRBV18 and TRBJ2-2, with 9 bases aligning to TRBD1. CDR3 length equals 15 residues. The J segment lost 3 bases and the V segment lost 5 bases, leaving 4 bases of the junction unmatched. Germline CDR1 and CDR2: KGHSH and LQKENI. The CDR3: CASSAGQGHTGELFF. In DNA, the CDR3 is TGTGCCAGCTCAGCGGGACAGGGCCACACCGGGGAGCTGTTTTTT.

CDR3 nucleotides: TGCAGCGTTGAGCGAGCGGGAGAGCAGTACTTC. As protein: CSVERAGEQYF. This rearrangement joins TRBV29-1 to TRBJ2-7; 7 positions agree with TRBD2. Per the germline V gene, CDR1 is SQVTM and CDR2 is ANQGSEA. After removal of 3 bases from V and 7 bases from J, the junction contained 3 bases not matched to a gene. The CDR3 consists of 11 residues.

In its sample, this clone was seen once. The rearrangement uses TRBV4-2 and TRBJ1-3, with 9 bases matching TRBD1. Germline CDR1 LGHNA, CDR2 YNFKEQ. The trim removed 4 bases at V and 2 bases at J, leaving 0 bases unmatched. This CDR3 region has 14 residues. The DNA for the CDR3 is TGTGCCAGCAGCCGACAGGGGGCTGGAAACACCATATATTTT. Residues: CASSRQGAGNTIYF.

The chain has TRBV7-2 and TRBJ1-1; 9 bases line up with TRBD1. From germline, CDR1 is SGHTA and CDR2 FQGNSA. The CDR3 sequence is 15 residues long. The J segment lost 4 bases and the V segment lost 4 bases, leaving 7 bases of the junction unmatched. The DNA for the CDR3 is TGTGCCAGCAGCTGGACAGGGGCTATTGGCACTGAAGCTTTCTTT. Translated: CASSWTGAIGTEAFF. Combining the CDR3 with reference TRBV7-2 and TRBJ1-1 gives the whole variable domain GAGVSQSPSNKVTEKGKDVELRCDPISGHTALYWYRQSLGQGLEFLIYFQGNSAPDKSGLPSDRFSAERTGGSVSTLTIQRTQQEDSAVYLCASSWTGAIGTEAFFGQGTRLTVV.

This sequence joins TRBV29-1 and TRBJ1-1, with D unclear. Trimming shortened V by 4 bases and J by 0 bases, and 9 bases separated the two germline ends. The CDR3 sequence is 13 residues long. Germline V gene sequence: CDR1 SQVTM, CDR2 ANQGSEA. CDR3 sequence: CSVVRAMNTEAFF. DNA of the CDR3: TGCAGCGTTGTGAGAGCCATGAACACTGAAGCTTTCTTT.

The chain employs TRBV5-1 and TRBJ1-1; D is unresolved. Germline-derived CDR1 and CDR2 are SGHRS and YFSETQ. Trimming stripped 3 bases from V and 1 base from J, with 10 bases between. CDR3 length equals 14 residues. In DNA, the CDR3 is TGCGCCAGCAGCTCCCAGACTGAGAACACTGAAGCTTTCTTT. Protein: CASSSQTENTEAFF.

The J gene is TRBJ2-1, the V gene TRBV2; 8 positions match TRBD2. The V gene end was trimmed by 8 bases and the J gene end by 10 bases; junction bases not matched to a gene: 16. Germline V gene data show CDR1 as SNHLY and CDR2 as FYNNEI. This CDR3 spans 15 amino acids. The CDR3 sequence is CASLSGTRASWEQFF. The CDR3 DNA follows: TGTGCCAGCTTATCCGGGACTAGGGCATCTTGGGAGCAGTTCTTC.

The chain employs TRBV5-6 and TRBJ1-5, with 9 bases that match TRBD1. This CDR3 spans 16 amino acids. J lost 1 base, V lost 1 base, and 3 bases had no gene match. Looked up from germline, CDR1 is SGHDT and CDR2 is YYEEEE. This CDR3 reads CASSLWGTGSNQPQHF. DNA for the CDR3: TGTGCCAGCAGCTTGTGGGGGACAGGGAGCAATCAGCCCCAGCATTTT. Looking up the rest from reference TRBV5-6 and TRBJ1-5 gives the full variable domain: DAGVTQSPTHLIKTRGQQVTLRCSPKSGHDTVSWYQQALGQGPQFIFQYYEEEERQRGNFPDRFSGHQFPNYSSELNVNALLLGDSALYLCASSLWGTGSNQPQHFGDGTRLSIL.

V and J are TRBV14 and TRBJ1-3; D remains unclear. V was trimmed by 2 bases and J by 2 bases, leaving 7 bases between them. The germline gives CDR1 SGHDN, CDR2 FVKESK. The CDR3 runs 14 residues. Written as DNA, the CDR3 is TGTGCCAGCAGCCAAAGTATAGCTGGAAACACCATATATTTT. It encodes CASSQSIAGNTIYF. Looking up the rest from reference TRBV14 and TRBJ1-3 gives the full variable domain: EAGVTQFPSHSVIEKGQTVTLRCDPISGHDNLYWYRRVMGKEIKFLLHFVKESKQDESGMPNNRFLAERTGGTYSTLKVQPAELEDSGVYFCASSQSIAGNTIYFGEGSWLTVV.

The J gene is TRBJ2-1, the V gene TRBV18; TRBD2 matches at 9 bases. After removal of 0 bases from V and 0 bases from J, the junction contained 0 bases not matched to a gene. This CDR3 region has 16 residues. Germline lookup yields CDR1 KGHSH and CDR2 LQKENI. This chain's CDR3 is CASSPPSGSSYNEQFF. CDR3 nucleotides: TGTGCCAGCTCACCACCTAGCGGGAGCTCCTACAATGAGCAGTTCTTC.

This clone appeared a single time. As DNA, the CDR3 is TGTGTCAGCACCCCGGGGACAGGACCGGGGGAGGGCGAGCAGTACTTC. Its translation is CVSTPGTGPGEGEQYF. The chain links TRBV10-3 to TRBJ2-7, with TRBD1 as a possible D gene (8 bases). Germline CDR1 ENHRY, CDR2 SYGVKD. This CDR3 is 16 amino acids long.

V usage is TRBV7-7 and J usage is TRBJ2-5; D is ambiguous. Germline CDR1 is SSHAT and CDR2 is FNYEAQ (reference sequence). This CDR3 has 13 residues. Deletions cut 5 bases from V and 5 bases from J, with 12 bases between. In DNA form, the CDR3 reads TGTGCCAGCAGCCCTGGGCCCGTCGAGACCCAGTACTTC. Amino acid sequence: CASSPGPVETQYF.

This chain joins TRBV7-9 and TRBJ2-5, with 7 bases that match TRBD2. Looked up from germline, CDR1 is SEHNR and CDR2 is FQNEAQ (reference sequence). V was clipped by 1 base and J by 5 bases; unmatched bases: 16. This CDR3 comprises 18 residues. The CDR3 protein is CASSLVRLAGDRRETQYF. The CDR3, as DNA: TGTGCCAGCAGCTTAGTTCGCTTGGCGGGAGATCGGCGGGAGACCCAGTACTTC.

The gene calls are TRBV6-1 and TRBJ2-6, with TRBD2 matching over 7 bases. V lost 4 bases and J lost 0; bases outside the gene matches: 6. Per germline, CDR1 MNHNS and CDR2 SASEGT. The CDR3 loop spans 17 amino acids. CDR3 sequence reads: CASSVGGRNSGANVLTF. The CDR3 DNA is TGTGCCAGCAGTGTGGGAGGGAGAAACTCTGGGGCCAACGTCCTGACTTTC.

This sequence joins TRBV5-1 and TRBJ1-4; D is undetermined. Trimming took off 2 bases at V and 3 bases at J, with 8 bases between the two ends. This CDR3 is built from 14 residues. CDR1 is SGHRS and CDR2 is YFSETQ in the germline V gene. CDR3 sequence (DNA): TGCGCCAGCAGCTTACAAGGGTCTAATGAAAAACTGTTTTTT. The encoded protein is CASSLQGSNEKLFF.

The chain couples TRBV6-1 to TRBJ2-5; 7 positions match TRBD2. The ends lost 4 bases at V and 1 base at J; junction bases unmatched: 3. Per germline, CDR1 MNHNS and CDR2 SASEGT. The CDR3 totals 14 residues. The CDR3 region has the DNA TGTGCCAGCAGTGGGGGGGGTACCCAAGAGACCCAGTACTTC. Its protein is CASSGGGTQETQYF.

The rearrangement joins TRBV6-5 to TRBJ1-1, with 7 bases that match TRBD1. This CDR3 is 16 amino acids long. From germline, CDR1 is MNHEY and CDR2 SVGAGI. V lost 0 bases, J lost 10 bases, and 14 bases stayed unmatched. CDR3: CASSYSGGQPSIGAFF. The CDR3 DNA follows: TGTGCCAGCAGTTACTCGGGGGGACAGCCTAGTATCGGAGCTTTCTTT.

The CDR3 DNA sequence: TGCAGCGTTCGAACTTCCGGGACTCGGAGCTCCTACGAGCAGTACTTC. Protein: CSVRTSGTRSSYEQYF. The V gene is TRBV29-1, the J gene TRBJ2-7, with a possible D match to TRBD2 (6 bases). CDR1 SQVTM and CDR2 ANQGSEA come from the germline V gene. The CDR3 runs 16 residues. Trimming left V 5 bases short and J 0 bases short, with 20 bases between.